A single sample is the source of the 27 T cell receptor beta chains below, sequenced in a study of cytomegalovirus exposure and HLA in healthy donors. Primers: 60 Vbeta forward and 13 Jbeta reverse. The assay was immunoSEQ multiplex PCR, and TCRdb's table has in-frame clones only and misses some. The sample contains under 150,000 clones, over 65% of which appear only once. The specimen sequenced was PBMCs. The source is a man in his forties or fifties in good health and CMV-seropositive.

About this clone itself: Compared with germline, one end of the junction differs, possibly owing to a read error. The CDR3, as DNA: TGTGCCACCGGCAGAGATTATGGGACTAAATACAATGAGCAGTTCTTC. Translation gives CATGRDYGTKYNEQFF. The chain recombines TRBV15 with TRBJ2-1, with 7 bases fitting TRBD2. Per the germline V gene, CDR1 is LNHNV and CDR2 is YYDKDF (reference sequence). CDR3 size: 16 residues.

This chain connects TRBV6-5 to TRBJ2-1, with D maybe TRBD2 (6 bases). The length of the CDR3 is 15 residues. Trimming cost V 6 bases and J 4 bases, with 16 bases left between them. The V gene's germline CDR1 is MNHEY and CDR2 SVGAGI. CDR3 coding DNA: TGTGCCAGCAGCTCACGCGGGATAAGGTACAATGAGCAGTTCTTC. This encodes CASSSRGIRYNEQFF.

This clone showed up just a few times. A junction boundary mismatches the germline segment, possibly from a read error. The chain combines TRBV5-4 with TRBJ2-4, with 9 bases aligning to TRBD2. The CDR3 is 16 amino acids. The germline V gene has CDR1 SGHNT and CDR2 YYREEE (reference sequence). The CDR3 region has the DNA TGCGCCAGCAGCCAAGTGCGGGCGGGAGGGGGAAACATTCAGTACTTC. This sequence encodes CASSQVRAGGGNIQYF.

The sample holds one count of this clone. The chain combines TRBV27 with TRBJ2-7; 11 positions agree with TRBD2. J gave up 3 bases and V 6 bases, and 10 bases lay outside the gene matches. This CDR3 has 16 amino acids. The germline V gene has CDR1 MNHEY and CDR2 SMNVEV (reference sequence). The DNA of the CDR3 is TGTGCCAGCAGCCCTATGACCGGGACTAGCGGCTACGAGCAGTACTTC. Translated: CASSPMTGTSGYEQYF.

The chain combines TRBV7-9 with TRBJ2-1; 7 positions match TRBD1. Germline loops: CDR1 SEHNR, CDR2 FQNEAQ (reference sequence). CDR3 length: 16 amino acids. V dropped 2 bases and J dropped 0; count of bases not matched to a gene: 4. The CDR3 protein is CASSLLGDSSYNEQFF. The CDR3 DNA reads as TGTGCCAGCAGCTTATTAGGGGACAGCTCCTACAATGAGCAGTTCTTC.

This rearrangement joins TRBV7-9 to TRBJ1-3, with D hard to call. CDR3 length: 14 residues. Trimming removed 3 bases at V and 4 bases at J, with 10 bases between. Germline values: CDR1 SEHNR, CDR2 FQNEAQ (reference sequence). In DNA form, the CDR3 reads TGTGCCAGCAGCTTTGGAGGGTCCGGAAACACCATATATTTT. It specifies CASSFGGSGNTIYF.

The chain combines TRBV7-3 with TRBJ2-7; 9 bases are shared with TRBD1. This CDR3 region has 15 residues. Germline CDR1 and CDR2: SGHTA and FQGTGA. V was pared by 4 bases and J by 3 bases, with 7 bases of the junction left unmatched. The CDR3 DNA reads TGTGCCAGCAGCTCGACCGGGACAGGGCTCTACGAGCAGTACTTC. Its protein product is CASSSTGTGLYEQYF.

As DNA, the CDR3 is TGTGCCAGCAGCCGGACAGGTTCGGACGCTGAAGCTTTCTTT. This codes for CASSRTGSDAEAFF. The chain couples TRBV6-5 to TRBJ1-1; TRBD1 aligns across 7 bases. J lost 6 bases, V lost 6 bases, and 10 bases had no gene match. The CDR3 spans 14 residues. Looked up from germline, CDR1 is MNHEY and CDR2 is SVGAGI.

The chain links TRBV6-1 to TRBJ2-1; 8 nucleotides align to TRBD1. CDR3 size: 15 residues. The trim removed 7 bases at V and 7 bases at J, leaving 12 bases unmatched. Looked up from germline, CDR1 is MNHNS and CDR2 is SASEGT. CDR3 sequence reads: CASTLRTGLRNEQFF. In DNA, the CDR3 is TGTGCCAGCACCCTACGGACAGGGCTGAGGAATGAGCAGTTCTTC.

This clone was seen just once. The V call is TRBV4-1, the J call TRBJ2-2; tentatively, D is TRBD1 (5 bases). Germline CDR1 MGHRA, CDR2 YSYEKL. The CDR3 consists of 17 residues. V lost 0 bases and J 5 bases, leaving 16 bases between the germline ends. The CDR3 loop reads CASSQEPETEVTGELFF. In DNA form, the CDR3 reads TGCGCCAGCAGCCAAGAGCCGGAGACAGAGGTAACCGGGGAGCTGTTTTTT.

This chain connects TRBV30 to TRBJ2-2; a weak D match, TRBD2 (6 bases). The CDR3 length is 10 residues. The germline V gene has CDR1 GTSNPN and CDR2 SVGIG (reference sequence). The CDR3 protein is CAGEAGELFF. CDR3 nucleotide sequence: TGTGCTGGGGAGGCCGGGGAGCTGTTTTTT.

This chain connects TRBV7-2 to TRBJ1-1; D is perhaps TRBD1 (5 bases). V was trimmed by 3 bases and J by 10 bases, leaving 9 bases between them. The CDR3 length is 11 residues. From germline, CDR1 is SGHTA and CDR2 FQGNSA. CDR3 nucleotides: TGTGCCAGCAGCTTGACAGAAGGAGCTTTCTTT. Its protein product is CASSLTEGAFF.

The V gene is TRBV27, the J gene TRBJ2-2, with D hard to call. There are 12 residues in the CDR3. The V and J ends lost 3 bases and 4 bases respectively, with 3 bases between them. The germline V gene has CDR1 MNHEY and CDR2 SMNVEV (reference sequence). The CDR3 DNA sequence: TGTGCCAGCAGTTTTCGCACCGGGGAGCTGTTTTTT. Its translation: CASSFRTGELFF.

The chain couples TRBV7-9 to TRBJ1-4, with D unclear. The CDR3 runs 11 residues. CDR1 is SEHNR and CDR2 is FQNEAQ in the germline V gene (reference sequence). V dropped 5 bases and J dropped 8 bases, with 6 bases sitting between them. This CDR3 is CASSEEEKLFF. CDR3 nucleotide sequence: TGTGCCAGCAGCGAAGAGGAAAAACTGTTTTTT.

The chain carries TRBV5-1 and TRBJ2-1, with a tentative D call TRBD2 (5 bases). V was clipped by 0 bases and J by 12 bases, with 10 bases between them. This CDR3 is built from 12 residues. Germline lookup yields CDR1 SGHRS and CDR2 YFSETQ. CDR3 bases: TGCGCCAGCAGCTTGGAAACTAGAGCGCAGTTCTTC. Encoded protein: CASSLETRAQFF.

Comments on this clone: One end of the junction varies from germline; a read error may be responsible. The chain combines TRBV6-5 with TRBJ2-2; possible D gene TRBD1, 6 bases. This CDR3 contains 15 residues. CDR1 is MNHEY, CDR2 SVGAGI, per germline. The CDR3 spells CASRTGYGDTWELFF. CDR3 DNA: TGTGCCAGCAGGACGGGTTACGGGGACACCTGGGAGCTGTTTTTT.

This rearrangement joins TRBV7-3 to TRBJ1-1, with TRBD1 matching over 9 bases. From germline, CDR1 is SGHTA and CDR2 FQGTGA. V lost 5 bases, J lost 6 bases, and 10 bases stayed unmatched. This CDR3 has 15 amino acids. CDR3 nucleotides: TGTGCCAGCAGCACCGGGGACAGGGATTATTCTGAAGCTTTCTTT. Its translation: CASSTGDRDYSEAFF.

The V gene is TRBV25-1, the J gene TRBJ2-2, with a possible D match to TRBD2 (6 bases). Trimming removed 2 bases from V and 6 bases from J, with 10 bases in between. CDR3 size: 14 residues. Looked up from germline, CDR1 is MGHDK and CDR2 is SYGVNS. CDR3 DNA sequence: TGTGCCAGCAGTGAACGAGGGACTGCCGGGGAGCTGTTTTTT. Its translation: CASSERGTAGELFF.

The chain carries TRBV27 and TRBJ2-1, with 9 nucleotides matching TRBD2. This CDR3 region has 14 residues. From germline, CDR1 is MNHEY and CDR2 SMNVEV (reference sequence). Trimming at V came to 6 bases and at J to 10 bases, leaving 10 bases not matched to a gene. CDR3 sequence reads: CASSPGTSYQEQFF. The CDR3 nucleotides are TGTGCCAGCAGCCCCGGGACTAGCTATCAAGAGCAGTTCTTC.

This chain links TRBV7-2 with TRBJ2-1, with 11 positions matching TRBD2. Germline assignment: CDR1 SGHTA and CDR2 FQGNSA. The CDR3 is 16 amino acids. The J segment lost 8 bases and the V segment lost 4 bases, leaving 10 bases of the junction unmatched. CDR3 in DNA: TGTGCCAGCAGCTCCGGGGGACTAGCGGTATCTCATGAGCAGTTCTTC. Translated, it gives CASSSGGLAVSHEQFF.

Worth noting for this clone: One end of the junction is discordant with germline, which a read error may explain. The chain recombines TRBV7-9 with TRBJ1-1; weak D call: TRBD1 (6 bases). The CDR3 is made up of 14 amino acids. CDR1 is SEHNR and CDR2 is FQNEAQ in the germline V gene (reference sequence). The DNA of the CDR3 is TGTTCCAGCAGCTTGACAGGAGCGAACACTGAAGCTTTCTTT. Its protein is CSSSLTGANTEAFF.

This sequence joins TRBV18 and TRBJ2-1; TRBD2 matches 7 bases. The CDR3 extends over 16 amino acids. With V trimmed by 3 bases and J by 0 bases, 5 bases remained unmatched. Germline CDR1 and CDR2: KGHSH and LQKENI. The CDR3 loop reads CASSPRGGSSYNEQFF. In DNA form, the CDR3 reads TGTGCCAGCTCACCGAGAGGCGGGAGCTCCTACAATGAGCAGTTCTTC.

Here the CDR3 reads CASSLGGTVLIYEQYF. The CDR3 DNA reads as TGTGCCAGCAGCTTAGGCGGGACAGTTCTTATCTACGAGCAGTACTTC. This sequence joins TRBV11-2 and TRBJ2-7; a possible D gene is TRBD1 (7 bases). Trimming took 1 base from V and 3 from J, leaving 16 bases between them. The length of the CDR3 is 16 residues. Germline V CDR1 and CDR2: SGHAT, FQNNGV.

This chain uses TRBV28 with TRBJ2-7, with 9 bases that match TRBD1. The CDR3 loop spans 16 amino acids. Germline V lookup: CDR1 MDHEN, CDR2 SYDVKM. Losses at the gene ends were 9 bases for V and 5 bases for J; bases not matched to a gene: 17. Here the CDR3 DNA reads TGTGCCAGTCTCCCTCCGGGACAGGGAACGGGACACGAGCAGTACTTC. Translating gives CASLPPGQGTGHEQYF.

The CDR3 is CASSLRWDRGPPAYGYTF. In DNA, the CDR3 is TGCGCCAGCAGCTTGAGGTGGGACAGGGGGCCCCCCGCCTATGGCTACACCTTC. The chain joins TRBV5-1 to TRBJ1-2; 12 bases align to TRBD1. Germline-derived CDR1 and CDR2 are SGHRS and YFSETQ. V was pared by 1 base and J by 4 bases, with 11 bases of the junction left unmatched. The CDR3 runs to 18 residues.

The V and J genes are TRBV28 and TRBJ2-2; D perhaps matches TRBD2 (5 bases). Germline assignment: CDR1 MDHEN and CDR2 SYDVKM. This CDR3 has 12 residues. The ends were cut back, 8 bases at V and 1 base at J, with 5 bases in the middle. The DNA for the CDR3 is TGTGCCAGCGCGGGGAACACCGGGGAGCTGTTTTTT. Translation: CASAGNTGELFF.

This clone came up once. The chain has TRBV29-1 and TRBJ2-3; 14 bases align to TRBD2. Germline V CDR1 and CDR2: SQVTM, ANQGSEA. This CDR3 is built from 18 residues. The ends lost 4 bases at V and 5 bases at J; junction bases unmatched: 14. CDR3 amino acids: CSVGWTSGGSLKGDTQYF. The CDR3 DNA is TGCAGCGTTGGGTGGACTAGCGGGGGGTCATTAAAGGGAGATACGCAGTATTTT.